The sequence of this T cell receptor beta chain was determined in a study of T cell changes during pregnancy in multiple sclerosis. This CDR3 is 13 amino acids long. CDR1 and CDR2 from the germline V gene are MNHNS and SASEGT. The V and J ends lost 7 bases and 4 bases respectively, with 13 bases between them. This table comes from immunoSEQ multiplex PCR, and its TCRdb copy is limited to in-frame clones, with some not included. The sample contains 50,000 to 80,000 clones, over 75% of which appear only once. The chain carries TRBV6-1 and TRBJ1-1; D unclear. This receptor was obtained from a female donor with multiple sclerosis, enrolled in a pregnancy study. Specimen: CD8+ T cells from peripheral blood mononuclear cells, collected before pregnancy. In nucleotides, the CDR3 is TGTGCCAGCACCCCCGGACTGCTCACTGAAGCTTTCTTT. This encodes CASTPGLLTEAFF.